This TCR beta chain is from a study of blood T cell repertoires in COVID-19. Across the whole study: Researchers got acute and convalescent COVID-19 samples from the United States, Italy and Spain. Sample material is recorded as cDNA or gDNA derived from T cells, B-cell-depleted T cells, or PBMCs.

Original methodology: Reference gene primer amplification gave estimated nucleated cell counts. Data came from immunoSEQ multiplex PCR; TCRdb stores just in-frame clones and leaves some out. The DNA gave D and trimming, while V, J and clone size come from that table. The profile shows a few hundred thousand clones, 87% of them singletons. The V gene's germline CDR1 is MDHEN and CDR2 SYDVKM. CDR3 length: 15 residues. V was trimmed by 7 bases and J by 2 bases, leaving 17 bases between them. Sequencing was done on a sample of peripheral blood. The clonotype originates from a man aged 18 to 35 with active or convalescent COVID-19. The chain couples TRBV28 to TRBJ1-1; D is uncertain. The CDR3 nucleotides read TGTGCCAGCAAAGGTTCGGACGCGGGAAACACTGAAGCTTTCTTT. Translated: CASKGSDAGNTEAFF.